Given below is one T cell receptor (beta chain) in context. Its target is unknown. The source of the sample is a study of T-cell memory formation after mild COVID-19. Background on the study: Clusters were largely donor specific.

Study-wide findings and caveats: Memory cells collected pre-infection included some clones that later responded, suggesting cross-reactive memory joined. Mostly located in CM and EM were contracting CD4+ clones, with contracting CD8+ clones located in EMRA.

The 5'RACE method, run with constant-segment primers, produced TCR alpha and TCR beta cDNA libraries (carrying sample barcodes and UMIs). Using its own MiXCR run on the 5' RACE reads, TCRdb lists one record per CDR3 protein. The table includes approximately 490,000 distinct CDR3 sequences, roughly 20% detected once. CDR1 DFQATT and CDR2 SNEGSKA come from the germline V gene (reference sequence). The CDR3 is 11 amino acids. Trimming took off 7 bases at V and 3 bases at J, with 7 bases between the two ends. The sequenced sample consisted of PBMCs or a T cell subset sorted from them (not recorded which). The TCR originated in an adult woman who had mild COVID-19 (a few samples of this study predate the infection). Cell type and time point are not known. This chain joins TRBV20-1 and TRBJ2-4; D is unclear. DNA for the CDR3: TGCAGTGAAGGCATCAAAAACATTCAGTACTTC. Protein product: CSEGIKNIQYF.